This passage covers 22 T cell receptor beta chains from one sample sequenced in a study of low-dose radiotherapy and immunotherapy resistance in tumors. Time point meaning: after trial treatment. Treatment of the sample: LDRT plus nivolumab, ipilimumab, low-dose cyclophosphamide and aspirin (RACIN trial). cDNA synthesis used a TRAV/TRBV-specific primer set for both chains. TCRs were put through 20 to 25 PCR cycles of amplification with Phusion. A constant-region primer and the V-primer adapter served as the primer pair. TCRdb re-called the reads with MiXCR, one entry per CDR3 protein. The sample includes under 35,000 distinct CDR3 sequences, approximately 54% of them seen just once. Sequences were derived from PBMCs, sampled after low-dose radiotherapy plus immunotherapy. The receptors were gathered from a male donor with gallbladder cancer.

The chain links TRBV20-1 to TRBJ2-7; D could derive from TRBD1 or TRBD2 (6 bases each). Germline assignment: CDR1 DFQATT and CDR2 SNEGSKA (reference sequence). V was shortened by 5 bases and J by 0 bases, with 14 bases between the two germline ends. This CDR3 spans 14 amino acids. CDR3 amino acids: CSAAGGGTSYEQYF. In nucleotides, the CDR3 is TGCAGTGCTGCCGGGGGCGGGACCTCCTACGAGCAGTACTTC.

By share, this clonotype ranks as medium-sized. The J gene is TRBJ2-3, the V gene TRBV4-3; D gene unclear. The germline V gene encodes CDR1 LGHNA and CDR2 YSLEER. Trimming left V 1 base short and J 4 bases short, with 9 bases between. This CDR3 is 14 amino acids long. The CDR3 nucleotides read TGCGCCAGCAGCCAAGGGCCTGTCGCAGATACGCAGTATTTT. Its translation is CASSQGPVADTQYF.

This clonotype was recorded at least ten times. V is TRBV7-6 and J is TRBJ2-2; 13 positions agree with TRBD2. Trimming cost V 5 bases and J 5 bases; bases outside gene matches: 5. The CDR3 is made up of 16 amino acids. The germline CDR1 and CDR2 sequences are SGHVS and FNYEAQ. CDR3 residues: CASSGWTSGGTGELFF. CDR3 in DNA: TGTGCCAGCAGCGGATGGACTAGCGGGGGAACCGGGGAGCTGTTTTTT.

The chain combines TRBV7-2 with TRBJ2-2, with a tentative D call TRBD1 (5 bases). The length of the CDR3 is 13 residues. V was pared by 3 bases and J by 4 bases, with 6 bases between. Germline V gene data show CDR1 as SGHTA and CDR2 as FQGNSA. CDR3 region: CASSFDSTGELFF. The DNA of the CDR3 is TGTGCCAGCAGCTTTGACAGCACCGGGGAGCTGTTTTTT.

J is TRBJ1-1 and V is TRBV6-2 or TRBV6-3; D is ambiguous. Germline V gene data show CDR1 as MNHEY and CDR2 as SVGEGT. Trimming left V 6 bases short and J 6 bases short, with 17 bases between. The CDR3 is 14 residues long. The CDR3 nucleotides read TGTGCCAGCAGGATAGACCCAGTCGGCCCTGAAGCTTTCTTT. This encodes CASRIDPVGPEAFF.

CDR3 region: CASSLGGFAYGYTF. The CDR3 nucleotides are TGTGCCAGCAGTTTAGGGGGTTTTGCCTATGGCTACACCTTC. The rearrangement joins TRBV12-3 or TRBV12-4 to TRBJ1-2; unclear D gene. The CDR3 is 14 amino acids. V was clipped by 1 base and J by 4 bases, with 10 bases between them.

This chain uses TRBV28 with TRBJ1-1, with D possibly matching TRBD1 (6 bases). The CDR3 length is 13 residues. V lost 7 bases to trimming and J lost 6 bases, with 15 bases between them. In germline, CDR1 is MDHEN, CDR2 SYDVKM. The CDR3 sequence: CASNSAGASEAFF. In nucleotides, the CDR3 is TGTGCCAGCAACAGTGCAGGGGCGTCTGAAGCTTTCTTT.

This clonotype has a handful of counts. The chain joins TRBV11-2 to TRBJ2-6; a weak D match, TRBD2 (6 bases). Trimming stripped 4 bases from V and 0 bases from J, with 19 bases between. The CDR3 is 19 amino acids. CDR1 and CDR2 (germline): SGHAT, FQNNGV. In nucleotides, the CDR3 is TGTGCCAGCAGCTCCCCGACCGGGACTGCCAGCTCTGGGGCCAACGTCCTGACTTTC. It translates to CASSSPTGTASSGANVLTF.

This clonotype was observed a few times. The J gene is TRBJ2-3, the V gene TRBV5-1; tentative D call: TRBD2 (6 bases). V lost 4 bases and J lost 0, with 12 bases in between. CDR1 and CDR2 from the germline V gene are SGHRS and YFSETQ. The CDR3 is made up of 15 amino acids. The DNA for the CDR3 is TGCGCCAGCAGCGTACCCGGGACTAGCACAGATACGCAGTATTTT. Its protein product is CASSVPGTSTDTQYF.

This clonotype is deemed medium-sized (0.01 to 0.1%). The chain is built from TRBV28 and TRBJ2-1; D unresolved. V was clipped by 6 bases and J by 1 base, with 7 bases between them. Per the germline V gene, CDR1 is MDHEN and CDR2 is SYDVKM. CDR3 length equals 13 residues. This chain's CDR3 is CASSSRSYNEQFF. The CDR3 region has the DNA TGTGCCAGCAGCTCAAGATCCTACAATGAGCAGTTCTTC.

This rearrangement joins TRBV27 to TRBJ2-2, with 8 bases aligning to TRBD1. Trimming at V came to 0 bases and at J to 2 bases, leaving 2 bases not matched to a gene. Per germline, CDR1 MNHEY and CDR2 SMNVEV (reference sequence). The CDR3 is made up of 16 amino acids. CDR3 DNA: TGTGCCAGCAGTTTATCCAGGGGGCACAACACCGGGGAGCTGTTTTTT. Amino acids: CASSLSRGHNTGELFF.

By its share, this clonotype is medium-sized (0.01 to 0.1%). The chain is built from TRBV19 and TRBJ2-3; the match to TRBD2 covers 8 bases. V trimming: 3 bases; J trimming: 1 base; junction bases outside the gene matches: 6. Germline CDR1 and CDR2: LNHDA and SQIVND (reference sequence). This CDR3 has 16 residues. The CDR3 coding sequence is TGTGCCAGTAGTATCCCCCGAGCGGGAGGCACAGATACGCAGTATTTT. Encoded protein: CASSIPRAGGTDTQYF.

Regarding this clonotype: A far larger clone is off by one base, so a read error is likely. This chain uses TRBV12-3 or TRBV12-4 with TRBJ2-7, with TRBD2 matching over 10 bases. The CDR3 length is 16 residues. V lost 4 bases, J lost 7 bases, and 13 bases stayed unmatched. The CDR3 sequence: CASSSRSGGLYNEQYF. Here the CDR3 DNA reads TGTGCCAGCAGTTCACGTAGCGGGGGGCTATACAATGAGCAGTACTTC.

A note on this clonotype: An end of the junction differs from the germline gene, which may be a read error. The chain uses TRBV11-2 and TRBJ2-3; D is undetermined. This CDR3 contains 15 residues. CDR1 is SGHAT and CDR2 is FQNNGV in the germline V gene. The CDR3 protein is CASSLDGLITDTQYF. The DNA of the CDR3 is TGTGCCAGCAGTTTAGACGGTCTTATCACAGATACGCAGTATTTT. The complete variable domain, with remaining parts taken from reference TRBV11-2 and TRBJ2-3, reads EAGVAQSPRYKIIEKRQSVAFWCNPISGHATLYWYQQILGQGPKLLIQFQNNGVVDDSQLPKDRFSAERLKGVDSTLKIQPAKLEDSAVYLCASSLDGLITDTQYFGPGTRLTVL.

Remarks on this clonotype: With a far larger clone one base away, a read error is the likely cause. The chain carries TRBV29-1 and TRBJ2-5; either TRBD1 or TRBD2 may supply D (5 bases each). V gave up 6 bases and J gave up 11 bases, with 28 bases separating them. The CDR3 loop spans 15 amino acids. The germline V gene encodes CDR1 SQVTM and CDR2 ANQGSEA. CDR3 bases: TGCAGCGTGGACCCCTGGGGACCCGGCTACAATGAGCAGTACTTC. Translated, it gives CSVDPWGPGYNEQYF.

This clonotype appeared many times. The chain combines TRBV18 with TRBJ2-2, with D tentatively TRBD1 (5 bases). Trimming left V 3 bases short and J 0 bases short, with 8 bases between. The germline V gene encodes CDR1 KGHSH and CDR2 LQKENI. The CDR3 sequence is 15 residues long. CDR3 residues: CASSPLGPNTGELFF. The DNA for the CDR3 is TGTGCCAGCTCACCTCTGGGGCCGAACACCGGGGAGCTGTTTTTT. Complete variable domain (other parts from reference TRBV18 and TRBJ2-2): NAGVMQNPRHLVRRRGQEARLRCSPMKGHSHVYWYRQLPEEGLKFMVYLQKENIIDESGMPKERFSAEFPKEGPSILRIQQVVRGDSAAYFCASSPLGPNTGELFFGEGSRLTVL.

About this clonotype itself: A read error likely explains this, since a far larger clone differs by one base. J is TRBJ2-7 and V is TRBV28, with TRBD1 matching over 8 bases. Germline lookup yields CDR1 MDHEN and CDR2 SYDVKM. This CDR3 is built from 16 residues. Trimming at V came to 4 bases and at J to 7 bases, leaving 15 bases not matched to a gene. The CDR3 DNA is TGTGCCAGCAGTTCCCCCGGGACAGGCGCCTACAATGAGCAGTACTTC. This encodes CASSSPGTGAYNEQYF.

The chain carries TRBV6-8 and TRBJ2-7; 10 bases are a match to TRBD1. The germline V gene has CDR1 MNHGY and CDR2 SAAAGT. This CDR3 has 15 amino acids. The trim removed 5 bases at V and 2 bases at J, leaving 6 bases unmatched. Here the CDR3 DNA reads TGTGCCAGCAGTGAACGCGGGACAGGGGCCTACGAGCAGTACTTC. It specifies CASSERGTGAYEQYF.

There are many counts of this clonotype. CDR3 sequence (DNA): TGCGCCAGCAGCCGAGACCGATACACAGATACGCAGTATTTT. It codes for CASSRDRYTDTQYF. This chain connects TRBV4-1 to TRBJ2-3; D is ambiguous. V lost 4 bases, J lost 2 bases, and 10 bases lay in between. The CDR3 is 14 amino acids. The germline V gene encodes CDR1 MGHRA and CDR2 YSYEKL.

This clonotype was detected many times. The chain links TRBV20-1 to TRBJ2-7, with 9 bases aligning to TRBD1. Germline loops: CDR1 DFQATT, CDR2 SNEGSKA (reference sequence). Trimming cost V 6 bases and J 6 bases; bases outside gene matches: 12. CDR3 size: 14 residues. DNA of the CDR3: TGCAGTGCCAGGACAGGGGAGCTGACCGGCGAGCAGTACTTC. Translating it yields CSARTGELTGEQYF.

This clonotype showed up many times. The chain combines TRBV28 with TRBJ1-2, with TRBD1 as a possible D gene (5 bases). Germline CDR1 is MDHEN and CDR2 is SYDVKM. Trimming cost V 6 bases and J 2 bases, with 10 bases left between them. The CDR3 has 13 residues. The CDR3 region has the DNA TGTGCCAGCAGGTCGGGACGGAACTATGGCTACACCTTC. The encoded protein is CASRSGRNYGYTF.

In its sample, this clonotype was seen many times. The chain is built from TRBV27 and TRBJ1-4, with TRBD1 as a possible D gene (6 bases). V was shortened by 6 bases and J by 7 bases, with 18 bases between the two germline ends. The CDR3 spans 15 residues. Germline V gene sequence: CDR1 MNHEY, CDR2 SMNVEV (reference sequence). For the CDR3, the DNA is TGTGCCAGCAGCCCCATGGGGGCCTGGGGTGAAAAACTGTTTTTT. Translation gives CASSPMGAWGEKLFF.